Reported below is one T cell receptor (beta chain). The target antigen is unknown. These data come from a study of T cell responses to AZD1222 COVID-19 vaccine. TCRdb's table, derived via immunoSEQ multiplex PCR, lists solely in-frame clones and lacks some. The table lists roughly 110,000 clones, roughly 90% of them singletons. CDR3 length: 13 residues. V shed 3 bases and J shed 6 bases, with 10 bases lying between them. Per germline, CDR1 SGHNT and CDR2 YYREEE (reference sequence). Points from the study as a whole: Reportedly, close to half of spike-specific TCRs are directed against unmutated variant regions. Among the donors, most were white British and more were female, and clonal diversity was possibly underestimated.

The source material was peripheral blood, sampled on day 0 of AZD1222 vaccination. This clonotype originated in an adult in good health. The chain joins TRBV5-4 to TRBJ2-1; D is possibly TRBD2 (6 bases). CDR3 in amino acids: CASSSGLTNEQFF. The CDR3 DNA reads TGTGCCAGCAGCTCGGGACTTACCAATGAGCAGTTCTTC.